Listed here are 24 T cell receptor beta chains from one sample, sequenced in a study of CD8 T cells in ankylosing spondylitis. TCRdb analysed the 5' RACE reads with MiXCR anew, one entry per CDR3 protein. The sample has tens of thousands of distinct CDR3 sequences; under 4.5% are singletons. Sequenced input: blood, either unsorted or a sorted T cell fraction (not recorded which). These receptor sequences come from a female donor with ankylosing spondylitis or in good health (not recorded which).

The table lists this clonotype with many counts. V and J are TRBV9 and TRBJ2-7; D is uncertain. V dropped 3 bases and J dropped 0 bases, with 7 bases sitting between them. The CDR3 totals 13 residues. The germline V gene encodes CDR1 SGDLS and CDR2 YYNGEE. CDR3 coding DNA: TGTGCCAGCAGCGGAGGACGCTCCTACGAGCAGTACTTC. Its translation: CASSGGRSYEQYF.

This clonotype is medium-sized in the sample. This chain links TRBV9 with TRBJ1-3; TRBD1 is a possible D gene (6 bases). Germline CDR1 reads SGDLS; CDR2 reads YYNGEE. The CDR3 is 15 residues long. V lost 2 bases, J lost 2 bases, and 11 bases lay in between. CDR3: CASSVAPGAGNTIYF. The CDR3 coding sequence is TGTGCCAGCAGCGTCGCCCCAGGGGCTGGAAACACCATATATTTT.

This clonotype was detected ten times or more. The DNA of the CDR3 is TGTGCCAGCAGCGTAGGAAGCGGGGACCGCACAGATACGCAGTATTTT. Protein: CASSVGSGDRTDTQYF. The gene calls are TRBV9 and TRBJ2-3, with 7 positions matching TRBD2. J lost 1 base, V lost 0 bases, and 5 bases had no gene match. The CDR3 has 16 residues. The germline CDR1 and CDR2 sequences are SGDLS and YYNGEE.

CDR3 in DNA: TGTGCCAGCAGCGTAAGGGACGGACGCTTGAACACCGGGGAGCTGTTTTTT. This codes for CASSVRDGRLNTGELFF. The V call is TRBV9, the J call TRBJ2-2; D may be TRBD1 or TRBD2 (5 bases each). The CDR3 is 17 residues long. V shed 1 base and J shed 1 base, with 14 bases lying between them. The germline V gene has CDR1 SGDLS and CDR2 YYNGEE.

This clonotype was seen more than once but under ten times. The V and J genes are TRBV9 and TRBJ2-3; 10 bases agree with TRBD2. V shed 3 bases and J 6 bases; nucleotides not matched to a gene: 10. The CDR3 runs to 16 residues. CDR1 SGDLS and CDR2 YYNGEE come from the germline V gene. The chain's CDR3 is CASSAEGLAWVDTQYF. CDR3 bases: TGTGCCAGCAGCGCCGAGGGACTAGCGTGGGTGGATACGCAGTATTTT.

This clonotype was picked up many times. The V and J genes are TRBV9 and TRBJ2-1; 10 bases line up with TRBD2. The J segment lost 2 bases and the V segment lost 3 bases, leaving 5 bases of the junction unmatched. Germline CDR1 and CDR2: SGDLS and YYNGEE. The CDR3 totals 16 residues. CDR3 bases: TGTGCCAGCAGCGCCGGTCTAGCGGGAGCCTACAATGAGCAGTTCTTC. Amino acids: CASSAGLAGAYNEQFF.

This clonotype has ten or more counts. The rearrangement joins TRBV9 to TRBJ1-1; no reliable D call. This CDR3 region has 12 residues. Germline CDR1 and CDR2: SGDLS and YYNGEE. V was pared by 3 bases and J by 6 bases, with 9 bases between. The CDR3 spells CASSELGAEAFF. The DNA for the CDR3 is TGTGCCAGCAGCGAACTTGGGGCTGAAGCTTTCTTT.

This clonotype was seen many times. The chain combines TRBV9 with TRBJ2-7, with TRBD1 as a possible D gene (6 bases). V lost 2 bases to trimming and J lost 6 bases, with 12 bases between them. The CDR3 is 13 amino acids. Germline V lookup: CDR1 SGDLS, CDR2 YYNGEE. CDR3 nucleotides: TGTGCCAGCAGCGTTACAGGGCCCTCCGAGCAGTACTTC. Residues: CASSVTGPSEQYF.

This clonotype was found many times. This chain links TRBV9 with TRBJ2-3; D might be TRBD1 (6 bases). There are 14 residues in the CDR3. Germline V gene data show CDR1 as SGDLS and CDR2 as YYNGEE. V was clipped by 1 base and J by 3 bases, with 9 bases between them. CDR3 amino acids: CASSVRQGTDTQYF. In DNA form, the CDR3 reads TGTGCCAGCAGCGTAAGGCAGGGGACAGATACGCAGTATTTT.

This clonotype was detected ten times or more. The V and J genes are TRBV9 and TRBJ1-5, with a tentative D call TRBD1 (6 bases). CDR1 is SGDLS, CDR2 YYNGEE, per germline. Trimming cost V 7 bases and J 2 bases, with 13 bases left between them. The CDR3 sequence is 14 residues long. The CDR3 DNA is TGTGCCAGCGGCCAGGGGTCGGGCAATCAGCCCCAGCATTTT. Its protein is CASGQGSGNQPQHF.

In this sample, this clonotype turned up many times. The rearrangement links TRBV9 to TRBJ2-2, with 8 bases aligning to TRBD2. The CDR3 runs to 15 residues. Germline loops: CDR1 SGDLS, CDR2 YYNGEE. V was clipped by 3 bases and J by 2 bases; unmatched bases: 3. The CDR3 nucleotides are TGTGCCAGCAGCGGACTAGCGCAAAACACCGGGGAGCTGTTTTTT. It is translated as CASSGLAQNTGELFF.

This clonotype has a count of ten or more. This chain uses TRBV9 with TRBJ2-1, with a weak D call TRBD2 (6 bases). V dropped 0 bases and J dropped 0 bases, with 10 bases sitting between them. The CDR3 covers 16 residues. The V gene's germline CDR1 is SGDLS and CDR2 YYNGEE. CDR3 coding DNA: TGTGCCAGCAGCGTAGTCCTCGGGAGCTCCTACAATGAGCAGTTCTTC. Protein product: CASSVVLGSSYNEQFF.

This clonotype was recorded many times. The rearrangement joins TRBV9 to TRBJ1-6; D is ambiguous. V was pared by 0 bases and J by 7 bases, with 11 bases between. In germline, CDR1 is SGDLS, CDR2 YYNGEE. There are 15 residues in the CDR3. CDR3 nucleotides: TGTGCCAGCAGCGTAGGGGGTATGGAAAATTCACCCCTCCACTTT. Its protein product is CASSVGGMENSPLHF. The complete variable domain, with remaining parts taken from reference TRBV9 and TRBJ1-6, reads DSGVTQTPKHLITATGQRVTLRCSPRSGDLSVYWYQQSLDQGLQFLIQYYNGEERAKGNILERFSAQQFPDLHSELNLSSLELGDSALYFCASSVGGMENSPLHFGNGTRLTVT.

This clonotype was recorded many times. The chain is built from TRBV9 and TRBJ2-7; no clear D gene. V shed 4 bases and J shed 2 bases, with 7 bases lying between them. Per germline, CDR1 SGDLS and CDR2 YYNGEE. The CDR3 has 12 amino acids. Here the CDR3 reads CASSSDTYEQYF. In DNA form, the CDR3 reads TGTGCCAGCAGCTCTGACACCTACGAGCAGTACTTC. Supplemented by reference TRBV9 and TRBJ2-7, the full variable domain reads DSGVTQTPKHLITATGQRVTLRCSPRSGDLSVYWYQQSLDQGLQFLIQYYNGEERAKGNILERFSAQQFPDLHSELNLSSLELGDSALYFCASSSDTYEQYFGPGTRLTVT.

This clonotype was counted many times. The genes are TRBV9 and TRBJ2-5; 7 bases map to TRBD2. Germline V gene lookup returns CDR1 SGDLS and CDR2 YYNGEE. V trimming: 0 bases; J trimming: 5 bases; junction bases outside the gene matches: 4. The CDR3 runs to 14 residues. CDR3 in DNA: TGTGCCAGCAGCGTAGGGGGGACTACGGAGACCCAGTACTTC. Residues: CASSVGGTTETQYF.

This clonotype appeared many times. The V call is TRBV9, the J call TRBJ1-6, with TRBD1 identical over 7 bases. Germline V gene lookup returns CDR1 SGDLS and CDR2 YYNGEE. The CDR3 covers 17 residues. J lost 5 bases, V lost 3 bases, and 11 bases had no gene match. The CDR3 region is CASSADTGTAHNSPLHF. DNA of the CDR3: TGTGCCAGCAGCGCTGATACCGGGACAGCTCATAATTCACCCCTCCACTTT.

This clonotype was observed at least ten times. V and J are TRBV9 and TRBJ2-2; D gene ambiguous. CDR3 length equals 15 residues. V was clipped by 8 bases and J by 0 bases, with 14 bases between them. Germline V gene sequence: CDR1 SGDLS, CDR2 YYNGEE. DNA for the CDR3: TGTGCCAGTCAGACGGACGTCGCGAACACCGGGGAGCTGTTTTTT. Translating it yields CASQTDVANTGELFF.

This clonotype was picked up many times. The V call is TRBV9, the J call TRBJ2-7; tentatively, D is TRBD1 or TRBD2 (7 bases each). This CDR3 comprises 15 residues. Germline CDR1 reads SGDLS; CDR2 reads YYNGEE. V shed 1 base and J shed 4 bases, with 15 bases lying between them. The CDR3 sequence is CASSVSAGGGYEQYF. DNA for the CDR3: TGTGCCAGCAGCGTATCGGCAGGGGGGGGATACGAGCAGTACTTC.

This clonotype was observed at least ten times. The CDR3 DNA sequence: TGTGCCAGCAGCGTAGGGCAGCTTGGATCCTACGAGCAGTACTTC. Protein: CASSVGQLGSYEQYF. The chain couples TRBV9 to TRBJ2-7; unclear D gene. The CDR3 runs 15 residues. Trimming stripped 0 bases from V and 1 base from J, with 11 bases between. Looked up from germline, CDR1 is SGDLS and CDR2 is YYNGEE.

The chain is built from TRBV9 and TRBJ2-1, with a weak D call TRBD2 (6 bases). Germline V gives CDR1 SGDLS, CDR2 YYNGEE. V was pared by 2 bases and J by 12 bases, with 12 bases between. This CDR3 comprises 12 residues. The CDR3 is CASSVYGGTQFF. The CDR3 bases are TGTGCCAGCAGCGTCTATGGGGGGACGCAGTTCTTC.

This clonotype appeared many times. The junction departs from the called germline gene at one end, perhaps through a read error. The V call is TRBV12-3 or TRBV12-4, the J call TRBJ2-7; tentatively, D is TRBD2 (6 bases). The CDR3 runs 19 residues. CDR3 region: CACSSTRESGTHRSYEQYF. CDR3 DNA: TGTGCCTGCAGTTCTACCCGCGAATCTGGGACTCACCGTTCCTACGAGCAGTACTTC.

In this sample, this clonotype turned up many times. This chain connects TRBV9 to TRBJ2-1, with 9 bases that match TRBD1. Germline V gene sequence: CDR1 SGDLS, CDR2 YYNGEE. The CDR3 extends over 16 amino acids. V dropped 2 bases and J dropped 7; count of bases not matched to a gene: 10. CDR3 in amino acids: CASSVSSGQGSNEQFF. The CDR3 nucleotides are TGTGCCAGCAGCGTCTCGTCAGGACAGGGGAGTAATGAGCAGTTCTTC.

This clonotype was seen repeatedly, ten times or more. The CDR3 DNA follows: TGTGCCAGCAGCCTCCGGGACACTGCCTACGAGCAGTACTTC. Residues: CASSLRDTAYEQYF. J is TRBJ2-7 and V is TRBV9; D possibly corresponds to TRBD1 (6 bases). The germline V gene has CDR1 SGDLS and CDR2 YYNGEE. This CDR3 has 14 residues. V was clipped by 4 bases and J by 2 bases, with 13 bases between them. Complete variable domain (other parts from reference TRBV9 and TRBJ2-7): DSGVTQTPKHLITATGQRVTLRCSPRSGDLSVYWYQQSLDQGLQFLIQYYNGEERAKGNILERFSAQQFPDLHSELNLSSLELGDSALYFCASSLRDTAYEQYFGPGTRLTVT.

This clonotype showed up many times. The CDR3 region is CASSVHPPGVNTEAFF. The CDR3 bases are TGTGCCAGCAGCGTACATCCCCCGGGGGTTAACACTGAAGCTTTCTTT. The rearrangement uses TRBV9 and TRBJ1-1; tentative D call: TRBD1 (5 bases). V dropped 1 base and J dropped 2 bases, with 15 bases sitting between them. The germline V gene encodes CDR1 SGDLS and CDR2 YYNGEE. This CDR3 comprises 16 residues.